This T cell receptor beta chain originates from a study of CD8+ T cells in alopecia areata. Regarding the study as a whole: Normal skin's resident alphabeta T cells are also sequenced in scalp samples.

Extraction and reverse transcription of RNA yielded cDNA as the sequencing template. The repertoire was sequenced with immunoSEQ multiplex PCR; TCRdb's copy has only in-frame clones and lacks some. The table records 100,000 to 150,000 clones, about 51% of them present only once. This CDR3 has 11 amino acids. CDR1 and CDR2 from the germline V gene are MDHEN and SYDVKM. V was shortened by 5 bases and J by 7 bases, with 9 bases between the two germline ends. Comment on this clone: Antigen specificity is unknown.

The sample consisted of NKG2D-low CD8+ T cells sorted from blood. The rearrangement links TRBV28 to TRBJ2-7; perhaps TRBD2 as D (6 bases). The receptor was isolated from a human donor with alopecia areata. The CDR3 nucleotides are TGTGCCAGCAGTCCGGGACTGGAGCAGTACTTC. This gives the protein CASSPGLEQYF.